This T cell receptor beta chain was identified in a study of regulatory T cells in long-lasting Graves disease (dated by TCRdb to the early 2020s). Some background on the complete study: Persistent Graves' disease meant more than 5 years of antithyroid drug treatment with TSH receptor autoantibodies that stayed positive. Persistent Graves' disease patients were compared with newly diagnosed Graves' disease patients by peripheral blood TCR sequencing and RNA sequencing. The study took place in China and was registered as a clinical trial. Antithyroid drugs had been taken for approximately 10 years on average by persistent Graves' disease patients in the clinical cohort. A total of roughly 33 samples underwent TCR sequencing: some 13 from persistent and roughly 20 from newly diagnosed Graves' disease patients.

Library preparation was by multiplex PCR. Reads for this sample came from an Illumina HiSeq 4000. TCR beta libraries were built with iRepertoire HTBI primers and Arm-PCR amplification of CDR3 regions. Gel purification was performed on PCR products prior to sequencing. In the authors' own workflow: Gene usage analysis of CDR3 amino acid clonotypes used the 60 to 80 TRBV and around 14 TRBJ segments found across samples. COPE and FqMerger were used to merge filtered high-quality paired reads into contigs. BLAST was used to align contigs to IMGT TRBV, TRBD and TRBJ reference genes, and CDR3 was defined according to IMGT. Clonotypes above 0.1% frequency were classified as highly expanded clones. Shannon entropy was used to measure repertoire diversity, and the Gini coefficient was used to measure V-J evenness. Public clonotypes were defined as clonotypes shared by more than one individual. TCRdb applied fastp at Q25 and MiXCR to the public reads, then kept only in-frame beta chains. Identical CDR3 proteins give one entry, which carries the most common genes and DNA. The V and J calls come from TCRdb's annotation, not from the publication. This sample lists some 450,000 distinct CDR3 sequences; less than 25% were detected once. The ten biggest clones cover about 26% of the sample.

The CDR3 sequence holds 17 residues, the cysteine and phenylalanine included. Here the CDR3 DNA is all that survives: 51 bases in frame from base 1. V is cut by 0 bases and J by 2 bases, and the space between the germline ends is 17 bases. CDR1 and CDR2 were assigned from the germline V gene (reference sequence) as DFQATT and SNEGSKA. The study at large found these results: Patients with persistent disease shared more public clonotypes (approximately 2,500) than newly diagnosed patients did (around 980). The study examined only peripheral blood because the primary lesion, thyroid tissue, could not be accessed. The small sample size was acknowledged by the authors as a limitation that may reduce accuracy. Persistent Graves' disease patients showed lower TCR Shannon entropy and fewer highly expanded clones than newly diagnosed patients, suggesting clonal expansion. Sequencing and analysis were restricted to the TCR beta chain. Persistent disease showed preferential use of TRBV28, TRBJ1-2 and TRBJ2-5, whereas newly diagnosed disease favored TRBV20-1 and TRBJ2-1.

The sample's time point, from its label and the paper: persistent/refractory GD, antithyroid drugs over 5 years with positive TRAb. For both TCR sequencing and RNA sequencing, RNA was extracted from PBMCs using TRIzol. The diagnosis of Graves' disease followed American Thyroid Association guidelines. Recruitment of patients was carried out at an endocrinology department in Xi'an, China. Each patient gave approximately 8.8 milliliters of peripheral blood, collected in an EDTA anticoagulant tube. Ficoll Paque Plus density gradient separation was used to isolate PBMCs, and no further T cell sorting was performed. RNA quality was checked with an Agilent 2100 Bioanalyzer and agarose gel, and concentration with a NanoDrop 2000. This clonotype was detected many times. Its cognate antigen has yet to be identified. Per-base qualities were not stored, and no clone one base away is much larger.

In this chain, TRBV20-1 is recombined with TRBJ1-3; the D gene lacks a confident call. The TCR originated in a female donor with Graves disease. The input for sequencing was peripheral blood mononuclear cells (PBMCs), taken when the disease was refractory, from a patient treated with antithyroid drugs. CDR3 sequence: CSARDTRELFAGNTIYF. The bases read TGCAGTGCTAGAGATACGAGGGAGTTGTTCGCTGGAAACACCATATATTTT.